These 3 T cell receptor beta chains were all obtained from the same sample, sequenced in a study of identical twins. TCRdb analysed the 5' RACE reads with MiXCR anew, one entry per CDR3 protein. The repertoire holds roughly 700,000 distinct CDR3 sequences, over 8.5% seen once, with more than 0.75% in the top ten. These data also formed part of another study, on yellow fever vaccine responses in identical twins.

The source material was PBMCs. Receptor source: a woman aged 18-29 years in good health.

This clonotype was picked up many times. V usage is TRBV15 and J usage is TRBJ2-1; D not resolved. CDR1 is LNHNV and CDR2 is YYDKDF in the germline V gene (reference sequence). Trimming took 6 bases from V and 4 from J, leaving 10 bases between them. The CDR3 contains 13 residues. CDR3 region: CATSSTSYNEQFF. In DNA, the CDR3 is TGTGCCACCAGTTCGACTTCTTACAATGAGCAGTTCTTC.

The table lists this clonotype with a few counts. V is TRBV19 and J is TRBJ2-5; D assignment may be TRBD1 or TRBD2 (5 bases each). Germline V CDR1 and CDR2: LNHDA, SQIVND (reference sequence). The CDR3 is 13 residues long. V dropped 1 base and J dropped 9 bases, with 12 bases sitting between them. Written as DNA, the CDR3 is TGTGCCAGTAGTATAGGGGGCGGGTTGGCCCAGTACTTC. Protein: CASSIGGGLAQYF.

This clonotype was observed at least ten times. V gene TRBV2 combines with J gene TRBJ2-3, with unresolved D. V lost 8 bases, J lost 3 bases, and 12 bases lay in between. The CDR3 consists of 13 residues. The germline gives CDR1 SNHLY, CDR2 FYNNEI. The CDR3, as DNA: TGTGCCAGCTGTCTAGGTCGTACAGATACGCAGTATTTT. Its protein product is CASCLGRTDTQYF. Supplemented by reference TRBV2 and TRBJ2-3, the full variable domain reads EPEVTQTPSHQVTQMGQEVILRCVPISNHLYFYWYRQILGQKVEFLVSFYNNEISEKSEIFDDQFSVERPDGSNFTLKIRSTKLEDSAMYFCASCLGRTDTQYFGPGTRLTVL.